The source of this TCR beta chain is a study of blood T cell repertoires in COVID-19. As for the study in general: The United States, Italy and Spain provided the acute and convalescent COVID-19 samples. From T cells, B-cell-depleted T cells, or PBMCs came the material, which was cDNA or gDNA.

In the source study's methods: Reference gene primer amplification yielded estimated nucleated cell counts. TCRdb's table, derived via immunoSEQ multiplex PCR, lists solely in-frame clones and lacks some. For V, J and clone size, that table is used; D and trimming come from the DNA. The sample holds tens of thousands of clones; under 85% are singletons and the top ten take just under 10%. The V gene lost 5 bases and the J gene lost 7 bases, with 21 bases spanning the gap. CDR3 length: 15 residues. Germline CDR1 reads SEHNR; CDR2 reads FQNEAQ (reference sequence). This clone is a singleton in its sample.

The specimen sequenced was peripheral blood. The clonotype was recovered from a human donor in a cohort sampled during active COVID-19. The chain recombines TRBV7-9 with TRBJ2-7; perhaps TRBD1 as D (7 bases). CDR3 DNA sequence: TGTGCCAGCAGCCCTAGGACAGGTTCTGGGGGGGAGCAGTACTTC. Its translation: CASSPRTGSGGEQYF.